This T cell receptor beta chain was sequenced in a study of shared clonotypes between healthy human individuals. As concerns this clone: Its antigen is unidentified.

Only in-frame clones appear in the TCRdb table, and some are missing; sequencing was by immunoSEQ multiplex PCR. The sample includes about 460,000 clones, more than 70% of them seen just once. The study, taken as a whole, reports: What limited the represented genetic and exposure-history diversity was the small number of donors.

The ends were cut back, 7 bases at V and 2 bases at J, with 16 bases in the middle. The CDR3 runs 15 residues. Germline CDR1 SGHVS, CDR2 FNYEAQ. The receptor was isolated from a woman aged 40 to 49 in good health. Some clones in this sample may be carry-over from other donors' samples. V usage is TRBV7-6 and J usage is TRBJ2-3, with D perhaps TRBD1 or TRBD2 (5 bases each). The sample was PBMCs. The CDR3 here is CASTLLRGPTDTQYF. DNA of the CDR3: TGTGCCAGCACCCTCCTGAGGGGACCCACAGATACGCAGTATTTT.